This TCR beta chain was sequenced in a study of cytomegalovirus exposure and HLA in healthy donors. This clone is a singleton in its sample. Amplification used 60 Vbeta primers and 13 Jbeta primers. Clones were sequenced by immunoSEQ multiplex PCR, and TCRdb holds only the in-frame ones, with some missing. The data show just over 150,000 clones, with roughly 84% seen just once and more than 2% held by the top ten. V gave up 4 bases and J gave up 8 bases, with 20 bases separating them. The CDR3 extends over 15 amino acids. Germline assignment: CDR1 MGHDK and CDR2 SYGVNS. At the time of sampling, donors were nominally healthy, though unrecorded immune exposures were likely.

This sequence originates from a man aged 18 to 29 in good health and CMV-seropositive. The rearrangement uses TRBV25-1 and TRBJ1-2; D ambiguous. The sample taken for sequencing was PBMCs. The CDR3 DNA is TGTGCCAGCAGTGGAATTGCGCAGGCCCTCGGCGGCTACACCTTC. The encoded protein is CASSGIAQALGGYTF.